This T cell receptor beta chain came from a study of cytomegalovirus exposure and HLA in healthy donors (dated by TCRdb to about 2017). Broadly, across the study: According to a later analysis, the approximately 130 validation repertoires were produced on the same platform as the approximately 620 repertoires of the first cohort. To predict cytomegalovirus infection status, the study brought together high-throughput TCR immunosequencing, statistical association of individual TCRs with disease status, and machine learning. The aim of the study was to test whether cataloging public T cell receptors could identify signatures of past pathogen exposure. In addition to the first cohort of approximately 670 subjects, a separate validation cohort of approximately 110 different subjects was used. Study-wide findings and limitations: Three of the identified cytomegalovirus-associated TCR beta chains were confirmed in vitro to be specific for cytomegalovirus antigens. Most TCR sequences were seen in very few donors, while some public TCRs were found in many individuals. A later analysis had no HLA typing for the validation cohort, so co-occurrence there was scored across all 110 or so repertoires. In both the original and validation cohorts, the classifier was reported to diagnose cytomegalovirus status with high specificity and sensitivity. The authors suggested that the approach could potentially be generalized to other disease states and immunological phenotypes. In a later analysis, TCRs clustered in the first cohort were found to also tend to co-occur in the approximately 120 validation repertoires, with approximately 94% of cluster scores above 0. A total of about 180 TCR beta chains were listed by the study as associated with cytomegalovirus.

Libraries were built with the immunoSEQ multiplex PCR assay. As for how the authors treated the data: A statistical classification framework was built to diagnose cytomegalovirus status from the catalog of TCR beta chain sequences. TCRdb retrieved this table from immuneACCESS and kept in-frame rearrangements only. Not all clones are present; in checked studies, unresolved V genes account for under half, and no reason is known for the remainder. The V and J calls and clone size were taken over from that table, and D and trimming were inferred from the DNA. This sample comprises over 150,000 clones, 85% of them detected only once. About 17% of the sample goes to the ten largest clones. The CDR3, from cysteine to phenylalanine, totals 14 residues. The DNA shown is the 42-base CDR3, in frame from base 1. V and J are truncated by 6 bases and 2 bases respectively, leaving an intervening sequence of 13 bases. The CDR1 and CDR2 encoded by the germline V gene are MNHEY and SVGAGI.

Remarks on this clone: No cognate antigen has been identified for it. Within one base of it there is no much larger clone, and no base qualities were kept.

The donors belonged to the validation cohort of about 110 subjects, which was separate from the approximately 660-subject first cohort. This clonotype was sampled from a man aged 18 to 35 in good health and CMV-seropositive. The chain is made from TRBV6-5 and TRBJ1-1, with the D gene not confidently named. Material for sequencing was PBMCs. The CDR3 amino acid sequence is: CASRSGTANTEAFF. The base sequence is TGTGCCAGCAGGTCAGGAACAGCCAACACTGAAGCTTTCTTT.